The clone carrying this TCR beta chain has only a few counts. The V end lost 7 bases, the J end lost 3 bases, and 9 bases lay between the germline ends. CDR3 length: 12 residues. The V gene's germline CDR1 is SEHNR and CDR2 FQNEAQ (reference sequence). Sequenced by immunoSEQ multiplex PCR; TCRdb stores in-frame clones only, minus some. Of 450,000 to 550,000 clones in the sample, roughly nine tenths were seen once. This record belongs to a study of Ad26.COV2.S vaccination and SARS-CoV-2 variants. The sample's treatment: 15 to 20 received Ad26.COV2.S at low or high dose, single or two shots; five or six received placebo; per-sample allocation not given. Collection of the samples took place on day 63 after the first injection of vaccine or placebo.

This receptor was identified in a person aged 18-60 years who received the Ad26.COV2.S COVID-19 vaccine or a placebo. V usage is TRBV7-9 and J usage is TRBJ1-2; no clear D. Sequenced here: peripheral blood, sampled in a trial of Ad26.COV2.S vaccine versus placebo. The CDR3 loop is CASTPDHYGYTF. As DNA, the CDR3 is TGTGCCAGCACCCCGGACCACTATGGCTACACCTTC.